This entry lists 21 T cell receptor beta chains sequenced from one sample in a study of blood T cell repertoires in COVID-19 (dated by TCRdb to about 2020). Library method: the immunoSEQ multiplex PCR assay. Held by TCRdb, this immuneACCESS table contains in-frame sequences only and omits some clones. Under half of the omission traces to an unresolved V gene where checked; the cause of the rest is unknown. Present in this sample are about 98,000 clones, approximately 86% of which were seen just once. 2.5% to 3.5% of the sample rests with the top ten. Sequenced input: peripheral blood. The receptors were sampled from a man aged 45 to 65 with active or convalescent COVID-19.

The genes are TRBV11-2 and TRBJ2-1, with a tentative D call TRBD2 (5 bases). The germline V and J ends were trimmed by 8 bases and 2 bases, with 16 bases remaining between them. CDR3 length: 15 residues. Germline V gene sequence: CDR1 SGHAT, CDR2 FQNNGV. The CDR3 DNA sequence: TGTGCCAGCGGACGAACTTCCGGGACCTACAATGAGCAGTTCTTC. Translated, it gives CASGRTSGTYNEQFF.

The chain links TRBV29-1 to TRBJ1-4; 7 bases align to TRBD1. The CDR3 loop spans 13 amino acids. The junction had 9 bases not matched to a gene; V was cut back by 6 bases and J by 8 bases. Germline V gene lookup returns CDR1 SQVTM and CDR2 ANQGSEA. This CDR3 reads CSVGKGGKEKLFF. As DNA, the CDR3 is TGCAGCGTGGGCAAAGGGGGCAAGGAAAAACTGTTTTTT.

The rearrangement links TRBV3-1 (or the pseudogene TRBV3-2) to TRBJ1-2, with 7 positions matching TRBD1. Germline values: CDR1 LGHDT, CDR2 YNNKEL (reference sequence). The V gene end was trimmed by 5 bases and the J gene end by 5 bases; junction bases not matched to a gene: 8. The CDR3 sequence is 14 residues long. For the CDR3, the DNA is TGTGCCAGCAGCTCCAGGGGGGTAGGATATGGCTACACCTTC. Protein: CASSSRGVGYGYTF.

This clone was observed once. The rearrangement links TRBV6-6 to TRBJ2-3, with D perhaps TRBD1 (5 bases). The length of the CDR3 is 16 residues. V lost 2 bases, J lost 0 bases, and 12 bases lay in between. Looked up from germline, CDR1 is MNHNY and CDR2 is SVGAGI (reference sequence). Here the CDR3 DNA reads TGTGCCAGCAGTTACCAGGGTTACTCTAGCACAGATACGCAGTATTTT. It translates to CASSYQGYSSTDTQYF.

Concerning this clone itself: The sample carries other DNA sequences with the same CDR3. DNA of the CDR3: TGTGCCAGCAGTTTCCTTAATGAGCAGTTCTTC. It yields the protein CASSFLNEQFF. V is TRBV12-3 or TRBV12-4 and J is TRBJ2-1; D is unclear. This CDR3 contains 11 residues. The V gene lost 3 bases and the J gene lost 7 bases, with 4 bases spanning the gap.

The rearrangement joins TRBV12-3 or TRBV12-4 to TRBJ2-2; D ambiguous. This CDR3 spans 13 amino acids. The ends were cut back, 5 bases at V and 4 bases at J, with 8 bases in the middle. The CDR3 bases are TGTGCCAGCAGTCTGACACGCACCGGGGAGCTGTTTTTT. Its protein is CASSLTRTGELFF.

V usage is TRBV11-3 and J usage is TRBJ2-2; 8 nucleotides line up with TRBD1. Germline trimming cut 5 bases from V and 0 bases from J; bases unmatched to any gene: 2. Germline V gene data show CDR1 as SGHNT and CDR2 as YENEEA. The CDR3 has 15 amino acids. The CDR3 nucleotides read TGTGCCAGCAGCCGGACAGGGACGAACACCGGGGAGCTGTTTTTT. Its translation is CASSRTGTNTGELFF.

The chain couples TRBV28 to TRBJ1-1; tentatively, D is TRBD1 (5 bases). With 2 bases removed from V and 11 bases from J, the gap between germline ends came to 15 bases. Germline V gives CDR1 MDHEN, CDR2 SYDVKM. This CDR3 has 13 residues. CDR3 DNA: TGTGCCAGCAGTTTAAGGGGCGCGAGGTCGGCTTTCTTT. Its protein product is CASSLRGARSAFF. The full variable domain, with the rest looked up from reference TRBV28 and TRBJ1-1, is DVKVTQSSRYLVKRTGEKVFLECVQDMDHENMFWYRQDPGLGLRLIYFSYDVKMKEKGDIPEGYSVSREKKERFSLILESASTNQTSMYLCASSLRGARSAFFGQGTRLTVV.

This chain links TRBV7-2 with TRBJ2-5; 7 nucleotides align to TRBD1. There are 13 residues in the CDR3. CDR1 SGHTA and CDR2 FQGNSA come from the germline V gene. The trim removed 5 bases at V and 4 bases at J, leaving 4 bases unmatched. The CDR3 coding sequence is TGTGCCAGCAGCCTAAGGACAGGAGAGACCCAGTACTTC. It is translated as CASSLRTGETQYF.

This chain uses TRBV3-1 (or the pseudogene TRBV3-2) with TRBJ1-5; 10 bases are shared with TRBD1. V lost 1 base and J lost 7; bases outside the gene matches: 7. Looked up from germline, CDR1 is LGHDT and CDR2 is YNNKEL (reference sequence). This CDR3 has 16 residues. CDR3 protein: CASSQAGTGDGQPQHF. The CDR3 DNA sequence: TGTGCCAGCAGCCAAGCTGGGACAGGGGACGGACAGCCCCAGCATTTT.

The genes are TRBV25-1 and TRBJ2-7, with TRBD2 matching over 8 bases. Germline CDR1 reads MGHDK; CDR2 reads SYGVNS. This CDR3 comprises 15 residues. V trimming: 4 bases; J trimming: 1 base; junction bases outside the gene matches: 6. The CDR3 sequence: CASSAGRGLSYEQYF. The CDR3, as DNA: TGTGCCAGCAGTGCCGGGAGGGGCCTATCCTACGAGCAGTACTTC.

This clone appeared a single time. V and J are TRBV27 and TRBJ1-2; D is possibly TRBD1 (5 bases). The CDR3 is made up of 14 amino acids. V was pared by 2 bases and J by 3 bases, with 10 bases between. The germline V gene has CDR1 MNHEY and CDR2 SMNVEV (reference sequence). CDR3: CASSLRGADYGYTF. As DNA, the CDR3 is TGTGCCAGCAGTTTAAGGGGCGCGGACTATGGCTACACCTTC.

The J gene is TRBJ1-5, the V gene TRBV15; 7 bases line up with TRBD1. The CDR3 has 16 amino acids. The V segment lost 0 bases and the J segment 3 bases; nucleotides outside the gene matches: 5. Germline CDR1 reads LNHNV; CDR2 reads YYDKDF (reference sequence). The DNA of the CDR3 is TGTGCCACCAGCAGAGATGCGACAGGGCTCAATCAGCCCCAGCATTTT. Translated, it gives CATSRDATGLNQPQHF. Based on the CDR3 plus reference TRBV15 and TRBJ1-5, the full variable domain is DAMVIQNPRYQVTQFGKPVTLSCSQTLNHNVMYWYQQKSSQAPKLLFHYYDKDFNNEADTPDNFQSRRPNTSFCFLDIRSPGLGDTAMYLCATSRDATGLNQPQHFGDGTRLSIL.

The V gene is TRBV7-9, the J gene TRBJ2-1, with unresolved D. V lost 7 bases and J 6 bases, leaving 19 bases between the germline ends. This CDR3 spans 15 amino acids. Germline values: CDR1 SEHNR, CDR2 FQNEAQ (reference sequence). CDR3 DNA: TGTGCCAGCACCCCGGAGCGTCTCATGTCCAATGAGCAGTTCTTC. This gives the protein CASTPERLMSNEQFF.

V is TRBV15 and J is TRBJ1-4; D is perhaps TRBD1 (5 bases). In germline, CDR1 is LNHNV, CDR2 YYDKDF (reference sequence). V was cut by 0 bases and J by 8 bases, with 19 bases left in between. The CDR3 totals 17 residues. The CDR3 sequence is CATSRDRAGRGKEKLFF. The DNA of the CDR3 is TGTGCCACCAGCAGAGATCGTGCGGGGCGAGGAAAGGAAAAACTGTTTTTT.

This CDR3 is CASSMFWDSSYNEQFF. The CDR3 coding sequence is TGTGCCAGTAGTATGTTCTGGGACAGTTCCTACAATGAGCAGTTCTTC. J is TRBJ2-1 and V is TRBV19, with 7 positions matching TRBD1. J gave up 1 base and V 3 bases, and 6 bases lay outside the gene matches. Germline CDR1 and CDR2: LNHDA and SQIVND (reference sequence). This CDR3 has 16 amino acids.

The count of this clone is one. This chain uses TRBV28 with TRBJ1-2; 7 bases line up with TRBD1. There are 11 residues in the CDR3. J gave up 7 bases and V 6 bases, and 2 bases lay outside the gene matches. Per germline, CDR1 MDHEN and CDR2 SYDVKM. The CDR3 region has the DNA TGTGCCAGCAGCGACAGGGTTGGCTACACCTTC. It yields the protein CASSDRVGYTF.

The V call is TRBV5-3, the J call TRBJ2-6; D gene unclear. TRBV5-3 is recorded as an ORF, its role being uncertain. Deletions cut 2 bases from V and 0 bases from J, with 3 bases between. The CDR3 totals 14 residues. In nucleotides, the CDR3 is TGTGCCAGAAGCTTCCGCTCTGGGGCCAACGTCCTGACTTTC. Translated, it gives CARSFRSGANVLTF.

The chain is built from TRBV3-1 (or the pseudogene TRBV3-2) and TRBJ2-4; TRBD2 might be the D (7 bases). With 2 bases removed from V and 4 bases from J, the gap between germline ends came to 12 bases. The CDR3 consists of 15 residues. CDR1 is LGHDT and CDR2 is YNNKEL in the germline V gene (reference sequence). The CDR3 reads CASSQKGGAKNIQYF. The CDR3 coding sequence is TGTGCCAGCAGCCAAAAGGGGGGGGCTAAAAACATTCAGTACTTC.

The chain combines TRBV3-1 (or the pseudogene TRBV3-2) with TRBJ1-2, with 9 bases fitting TRBD1. The CDR3 covers 16 residues. Germline loops: CDR1 LGHDT, CDR2 YNNKEL (reference sequence). The V segment lost 5 bases and the J segment 1 base; nucleotides outside the gene matches: 8. The CDR3 loop is CASSFRDRVINYGYTF. CDR3 nucleotides: TGTGCCAGCAGCTTCCGGGACAGGGTAATTAACTATGGCTACACCTTC.

V and J are TRBV10-3 and TRBJ2-3; 14 positions agree with TRBD2. V trimming: 2 bases; J trimming: 14 bases; junction bases outside the gene matches: 0. CDR1 ENHRY and CDR2 SYGVKD come from the germline V gene. This CDR3 region has 12 residues. This CDR3 reads CAISEGTSGRYF. The CDR3 DNA follows: TGTGCCATCAGTGAGGGGACTAGCGGGAGGTATTTT.